This T cell receptor beta chain appears in the sequencing data of a study of blood T cells in healthy people across ages (dated by TCRdb to the mid-2010s). A note on the overall study: In model experiments, roughly one uniquely barcoded TCR beta cDNA molecule per two T cells was captured by template switching. Four age groups were formed from the donors: young (average around 15 years), middle-aged (around 41), aged (62) and long-lived (82). To avoid experimental bias, donors of different ages were spread randomly across the sequencing lanes. Age-related changes in TCR beta repertoire diversity were measured in the study by deep sequencing normalized with unique cDNA molecular identifiers. Using the same blood draw, the study looked at two additional independent replicas of 1 million unique cDNA reads for two donors, one aged 18 to 30 and the other aged 80 or older.

Results and caveats for the whole study, not just this receptor: Conclusive comparison of naive and antigen-experienced compartments was prevented by the profiling of bulk unsorted PBMCs. Compared with the aged group, more naive CD4+ T cells, fewer expanded clones and increased TCR diversity were shown by the long-lived group, suggesting age selection. Estimates of total diversity based on one million sequenced T cells were considered lower bounds and underestimates. Observed TCR beta diversity per million T cells fell roughly linearly with age, and a significant reduction was already apparent by age about 38. Because donor CMV infection status was unknown, age-related changes in expanded clonotypes were potentially confounded. There was a strong correlation between observed TCR beta diversity and the percentage of naive T cells measured by flow cytometry.

Donors were a few dozen systemically healthy Caucasian individuals from Russia aged roughly 6 to 100 years. About 9.1 milliliters of peripheral blood were collected from each donor into EDTA-treated Vacutainer tubes. Ficoll-Paque density-gradient centrifugation was used to isolate PBMCs, with at least 7 million per sample. Total RNA, at least 6 micrograms per sample, was extracted from PBMCs with Trizol reagent. Naive CD45RAhigh/CD27high T cell percentages were measured by flow cytometry on a PBMC aliquot from every donor. Libraries were built with 5' RACE. TCRdb lists the instrument as Illumina HiSeq 2500. The second PCR ran for roughly 6 to 11 cycles and used a J-beta primer mix along with a sample-barcoded 5' primer. A template-switch 5' adaptor carrying 12 random nucleotides introduced a unique molecular identifier onto each TCR beta cDNA molecule. At least 2.5 million CDR3-containing paired-end reads were obtained from each sample. The Mint cDNA synthesis kit, primed by a TRBC-specific oligonucleotide, was used to synthesize first-strand cDNA from all RNA. Following uracil-DNA glycosylase treatment, all cDNA underwent a first 18-cycle PCR with the universal primers M1SS and BC2_uni_R. The study's processing was this. Each sample was normalized by randomly selecting 1 million high-quality reads, each carrying a distinct molecular identifier. Instead of being binned into consensus sequences, reads with shared molecular identifiers were discarded. MiTCR, run with a Q25 quality threshold and the strictest error-elimination algorithm, handled CDR3 identification, clonotype clustering and error correction. A nonparametric unseen species model with Euler transformation was used to estimate lower-bound total TCR beta diversity. TCRdb handled the public reads itself, with Q25 trimming in fastp and clone calling in MiXCR, and kept productive beta chains. Rows merge per CDR3 protein into single entries with the most common DNA and genes. For this entry, the V and J calls and clone size follow TCRdb and not the study's own pipeline. Within this sample are about 1,500,000 distinct CDR3 sequences, with approximately 42% of them counted one time only. Approximately 7.9% of the sample goes to the ten largest clones.

Details on this clonotype: Its binding antigen is unknown. No much larger clone exists at a distance of one base, and base qualities are not known.

The CDR3 measures 14 amino acids from cysteine to phenylalanine. Only CDR3 DNA is held: 42 bases, read in frame from base 1. From V the trimming removes 7 bases and from J it removes 6 bases, while the gene matches leave 5 bases of the junction unaccounted for. The germline V gene supplies CDR1 MNHNS and CDR2 SASEGT. This receptor was obtained from a young woman in good health. The specimen sequenced was blood. Recombination joined TRBV6-1 with TRBJ2-1, and 11 junctional nucleotides match TRBD2. The CDR3: CASTLAGAFNEQFF. The nucleotide sequence is TGTGCCAGCACACTAGCGGGAGCTTTCAATGAGCAGTTCTTC.